The rows below give T cell receptor beta chains drawn from one sample of a study of cytomegalovirus exposure and HLA in healthy donors. Sequencing was performed with immunoSEQ multiplex PCR; in TCRdb, only in-frame clones are kept and a portion is missing. The sample holds around 91,000 clones; roughly 83% are singletons and the top ten take about 2.1%. The sample comprised PBMCs. These receptors were collected from a man younger than 35 in good health and CMV-seronegative. Each CDR3 is given without its conserved first and last residue.

V gene | CDR3 protein
TRBV18 | ASSPGRGDSPLH
TRBV7-2 | ASSLVWLAGELF
TRBV15 | ATRGSSYEQY
TRBV4-3 | ASGRAGAAEAF
TRBV20-1 | SARGDSEAF
TRBV19 | ASSMSGAKSNQPQH
TRBV5-6 | ASSLGQRELF
TRBV5-1 | ASSLLARAGVSTGELF
TRBV29-1 | SVASGQETQY
TRBV7-9 | ASSLGLQNSLPYEQY
TRBV6-5 | ASSYGNTGAGETQY
TRBV9 | ASSTSPRGSPHEQY
TRBV5-1 | ASSLLGGSEAF
TRBV11-2 | ASSLDIIGGMGIYEQY